This T cell receptor beta chain comes out of a study of T cells in Graves' hyperthyroidism and ophthalmopathy. Study conclusions and caveats: Model-based prediction identified ophthalmopathy a median about 6.8 months prior to its onset.

Diagnostic decisions used clinical symptoms, serum thyroxine and TRAb, thyroid ultrasound and orbital computed tomography. PBMCs came from 7.5 to 10 ml fresh peripheral blood. This clonotype showed up just a few times. Its antigen is currently unknown. The V end was cut by 1 base, the J end by 7 bases, with 8 bases between. CDR1 is SGHVS, CDR2 FNYEAQ, per germline. This CDR3 is built from 13 residues. From RNA transcripts, TCR beta CDR3 regions were amplified. A first-round RT-PCR of the TCR CDR3 used the HTBI primer set. TCRdb re-called the multiplex PCR reads with MiXCR, one entry per CDR3 protein. This table has 370,000 or so distinct CDR3 sequences, approximately 13% appearing once.

The V call is TRBV7-6, the J call TRBJ1-5; D remains ambiguous. Sequenced: blood. The clonotype was recovered from a man aged 30 to 45 with Graves' hyperthyroidism that later progressed to Graves' ophthalmopathy. Written as DNA, the CDR3 is TGTGCCAGCAGCTTAGAATATGGACAGCCCCAGCATTTT. It translates to CASSLEYGQPQHF.